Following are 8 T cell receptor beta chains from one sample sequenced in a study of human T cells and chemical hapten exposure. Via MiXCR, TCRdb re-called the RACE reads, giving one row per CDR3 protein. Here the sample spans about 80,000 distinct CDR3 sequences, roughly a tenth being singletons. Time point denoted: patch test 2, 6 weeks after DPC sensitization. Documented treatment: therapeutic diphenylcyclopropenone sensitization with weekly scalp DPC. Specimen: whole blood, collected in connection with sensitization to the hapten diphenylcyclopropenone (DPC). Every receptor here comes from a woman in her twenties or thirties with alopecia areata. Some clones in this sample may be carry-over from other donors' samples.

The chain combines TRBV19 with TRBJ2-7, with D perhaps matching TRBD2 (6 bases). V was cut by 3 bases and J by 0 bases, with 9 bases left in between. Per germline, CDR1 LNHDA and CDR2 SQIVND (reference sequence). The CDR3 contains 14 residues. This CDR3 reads CASSIAGSSYEQYF. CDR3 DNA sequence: TGTGCCAGTAGTATTGCGGGGAGCTCCTACGAGCAGTACTTC.

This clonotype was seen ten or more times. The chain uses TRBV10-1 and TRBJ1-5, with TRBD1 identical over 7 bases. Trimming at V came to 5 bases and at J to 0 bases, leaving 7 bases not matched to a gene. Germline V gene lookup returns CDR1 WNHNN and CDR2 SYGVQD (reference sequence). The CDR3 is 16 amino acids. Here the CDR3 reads CASSTGQVHSNQPQHF. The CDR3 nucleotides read TGCGCCAGCAGTACTGGACAGGTACATAGCAATCAGCCCCAGCATTTT.

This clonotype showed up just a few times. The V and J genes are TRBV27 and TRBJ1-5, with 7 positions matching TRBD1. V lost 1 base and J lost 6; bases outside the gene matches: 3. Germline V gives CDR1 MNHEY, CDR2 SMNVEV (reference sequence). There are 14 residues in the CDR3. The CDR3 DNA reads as TGTGCCAGCAGTTTATTGGCAGGGGGTCAGCCCCAGCATTTT. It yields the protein CASSLLAGGQPQHF.

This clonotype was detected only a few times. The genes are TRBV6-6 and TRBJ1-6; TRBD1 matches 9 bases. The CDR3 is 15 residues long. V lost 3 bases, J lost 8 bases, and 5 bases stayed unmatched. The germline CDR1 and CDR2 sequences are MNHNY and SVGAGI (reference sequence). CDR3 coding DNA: TGTGCCAGCAGTTATGGGGACAGGGTTTATTCACCCCTCCACTTT. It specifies CASSYGDRVYSPLHF.

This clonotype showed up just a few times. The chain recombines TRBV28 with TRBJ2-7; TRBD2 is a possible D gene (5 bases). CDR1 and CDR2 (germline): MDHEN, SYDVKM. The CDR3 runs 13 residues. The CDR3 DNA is TGTGCTACTAGATCTCCCACTTCCTACGAGCAGTACTTC. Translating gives CATRSPTSYEQYF.

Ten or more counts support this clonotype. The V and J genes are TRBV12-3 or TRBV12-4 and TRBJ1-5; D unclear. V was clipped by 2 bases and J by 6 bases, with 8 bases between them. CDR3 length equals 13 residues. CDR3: CASSLREGQPQHF. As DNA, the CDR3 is TGTGCCAGCAGTTTAAGGGAGGGTCAGCCCCAGCATTTT.

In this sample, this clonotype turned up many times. The CDR3: CASRPPGRLNTGELFF. The DNA for the CDR3 is TGTGCCAGCAGGCCCCCGGGCAGACTAAACACCGGGGAGCTGTTTTTT. The gene calls are TRBV6-2 or TRBV6-3 and TRBJ2-2, with D maybe TRBD2 (5 bases). This CDR3 is 16 amino acids long. Trimming took 6 bases from V and 2 from J, leaving 16 bases between them. Germline CDR1 is MNHEY and CDR2 is SVGEGT.

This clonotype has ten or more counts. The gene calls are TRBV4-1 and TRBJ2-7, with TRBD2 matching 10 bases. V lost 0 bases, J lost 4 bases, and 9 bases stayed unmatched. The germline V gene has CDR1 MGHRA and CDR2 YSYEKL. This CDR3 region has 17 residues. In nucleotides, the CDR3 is TGCGCCAGCAGCCAAGATAAGTCAGCGGGAGGGCGTTACGAGCAGTACTTC. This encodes CASSQDKSAGGRYEQYF.